The 27 T cell receptor beta chains below were found in one sample sequenced in a study of T cell changes during pregnancy in multiple sclerosis. Measured with immunoSEQ multiplex PCR; TCRdb has only the in-frame clones, and not every one. The sample shows about 100,000 clones, 75% to 95% of them seen only once. Sequenced here: peripheral blood, sampled in the second trimester of pregnancy. The receptors were gathered from a female donor with multiple sclerosis, enrolled in a pregnancy study.

The V call is TRBV6-1, the J call TRBJ1-5; perhaps TRBD1 as D (6 bases). Per the germline V gene, CDR1 is MNHNS and CDR2 is SASEGT. The CDR3 length is 12 residues. Trimming removed 6 bases from V and 5 bases from J, with 8 bases in between. The CDR3 is CASRDSDQPQHF. Here the CDR3 DNA reads TGTGCCAGCAGGGACAGCGATCAGCCCCAGCATTTT.

This clone was recorded once. The chain employs TRBV7-6 and TRBJ2-7; 13 bases align to TRBD2. The V gene end was trimmed by 5 bases and the J gene end by 6 bases; junction bases not matched to a gene: 7. Germline CDR1 and CDR2: SGHVS and FNYEAQ. The CDR3 covers 15 residues. CDR3 residues: CASSPRLAGGGEQYF. In DNA, the CDR3 is TGTGCCAGCAGCCCACGACTAGCGGGAGGAGGCGAGCAGTACTTC. Looking up the rest from reference TRBV7-6 and TRBJ2-7 gives the full variable domain: GAGVSQSPRYKVTKRGQDVALRCDPISGHVSLYWYRQALGQGPEFLTYFNYEAQQDKSGLPNDRFSAERPEGSISTLTIQRTEQRDSAMYRCASSPRLAGGGEQYFGPGTRLTVT.

The chain couples TRBV7-3 to TRBJ2-7, with 8 bases identical to TRBD1. Trimming at V came to 4 bases and at J to 3 bases, leaving 11 bases not matched to a gene. Germline V lookup: CDR1 SGHTA, CDR2 FQGTGA. The length of the CDR3 is 16 residues. The CDR3, as DNA: TGTGCCAGCAGCTCCCCCTGTAGGACAGGGTTCTACGAGCAGTACTTC. This encodes CASSSPCRTGFYEQYF.

The chain recombines TRBV19 with TRBJ2-2, with 11 bases that match TRBD1. This CDR3 is 14 amino acids long. The germline CDR1 and CDR2 sequences are LNHDA and SQIVND (reference sequence). J was trimmed by 5 bases and V by 9 bases; bases with no gene match: 5. Written as DNA, the CDR3 is TGTGCCAGCGGACAGGGGGCCGGAACCGGGGAGCTGTTTTTT. Encoded protein: CASGQGAGTGELFF.

V gene TRBV28 combines with J gene TRBJ1-1; 8 bases line up with TRBD1. The ends lost 5 bases at V and 7 bases at J; junction bases unmatched: 12. The CDR3 totals 15 residues. Germline CDR1 is MDHEN and CDR2 is SYDVKM. The CDR3 loop is CASSQGPGGEIEAFF. In DNA, the CDR3 is TGTGCCAGCAGTCAGGGACCAGGGGGCGAGATTGAAGCTTTCTTT. Complete variable domain (other parts from reference TRBV28 and TRBJ1-1): DVKVTQSSRYLVKRTGEKVFLECVQDMDHENMFWYRQDPGLGLRLIYFSYDVKMKEKGDIPEGYSVSREKKERFSLILESASTNQTSMYLCASSQGPGGEIEAFFGQGTRLTVV.

J is TRBJ1-4 and V is TRBV7-9, with D unclear. CDR3 length: 11 residues. Germline-derived CDR1 and CDR2 are SEHNR and FQNEAQ (reference sequence). V lost 2 bases and J lost 8, with 3 bases in between. The CDR3 coding sequence is TGTGCCAGCAGCTTACAAGAAAAACTGTTTTTT. Protein product: CASSLQEKLFF.

The gene calls are TRBV28 and TRBJ2-1; no reliable D call. CDR1 MDHEN and CDR2 SYDVKM come from the germline V gene. Trimming shortened V by 4 bases and J by 10 bases, and 11 bases separated the two germline ends. The CDR3 spans 12 residues. CDR3 sequence reads: CASSSLLGEQFF. The CDR3, as DNA: TGTGCCAGCAGTTCCCTCTTGGGCGAGCAGTTCTTC.

The V call is TRBV9, the J call TRBJ2-1, with TRBD2 matching 13 bases. Germline V lookup: CDR1 SGDLS, CDR2 YYNGEE. The ends lost 0 bases at V and 7 bases at J; junction bases unmatched: 4. The CDR3 has 16 amino acids. DNA for the CDR3: TGTGCCAGCAGCGTAGTATCGACTAGCGGGAGGAATGAGCAGTTCTTC. This translates into CASSVVSTSGRNEQFF. The full variable domain, completed using reference TRBV9 and TRBJ2-1, is DSGVTQTPKHLITATGQRVTLRCSPRSGDLSVYWYQQSLDQGLQFLIQYYNGEERAKGNILERFSAQQFPDLHSELNLSSLELGDSALYFCASSVVSTSGRNEQFFGPGTRLTVL.

The chain recombines TRBV5-1 with TRBJ2-1, with D possibly matching TRBD2 (6 bases). The CDR3 covers 15 residues. From germline, CDR1 is SGHRS and CDR2 YFSETQ. The germline V and J ends were trimmed by 0 bases and 2 bases, with 9 bases remaining between them. CDR3 region: CASSLGSGAYNEQFF. The CDR3 DNA reads as TGCGCCAGCAGCTTGGGTAGCGGCGCCTACAATGAGCAGTTCTTC.

The V call is TRBV27, the J call TRBJ2-7; D uncertain. Germline V gene lookup returns CDR1 MNHEY and CDR2 SMNVEV (reference sequence). Trimming removed 6 bases at V and 3 bases at J, with 9 bases between. This CDR3 has 12 amino acids. DNA for the CDR3: TGTGCCAGCAGCCGAGGTGGCTACGAGCAGTACTTC. Its protein is CASSRGGYEQYF.

The chain carries TRBV4-2 and TRBJ1-4; possible D gene TRBD1, 5 bases. Germline loops: CDR1 LGHNA, CDR2 YNFKEQ. V was trimmed by 0 bases and J by 1 base, leaving 9 bases between them. The CDR3 length is 16 residues. The CDR3 nucleotides read TGTGCCAGCAGCCAAGAGCAGGGAAGAACTAATGAAAAACTGTTTTTT. This encodes CASSQEQGRTNEKLFF.

The chain links TRBV4-1 to TRBJ1-2, with 7 bases that match TRBD1. CDR3 length: 17 residues. V trimming: 1 base; J trimming: 5 bases; junction bases outside the gene matches: 13. Germline loops: CDR1 MGHRA, CDR2 YSYEKL. The CDR3 reads CASSQVLVPGGIYGYTF. CDR3 nucleotides: TGCGCCAGCAGCCAAGTTCTAGTCCCAGGGGGAATTTATGGCTACACCTTC.

The rearrangement joins TRBV11-2 to TRBJ2-5; weak D call: TRBD1 (6 bases). The CDR3 sequence is 13 residues long. Trimming pared 5 bases from V and 2 bases from J, leaving 9 bases between. Per germline, CDR1 SGHAT and CDR2 FQNNGV. Here the CDR3 reads CASSRTAQETQYF. The DNA of the CDR3 is TGTGCCAGCAGCAGGACAGCTCAAGAGACCCAGTACTTC. The whole variable domain, filled in from reference TRBV11-2 and TRBJ2-5, reads EAGVAQSPRYKIIEKRQSVAFWCNPISGHATLYWYQQILGQGPKLLIQFQNNGVVDDSQLPKDRFSAERLKGVDSTLKIQPAKLEDSAVYLCASSRTAQETQYFGPGTRLLVL.

The chain carries TRBV28 and TRBJ2-2, with 11 nucleotides matching TRBD2. Germline CDR1 MDHEN, CDR2 SYDVKM. Trimming at V came to 8 bases and at J to 5 bases, leaving 7 bases not matched to a gene. The CDR3 length is 15 residues. CDR3 residues: CASLAGGSGTGELFF. CDR3 nucleotides: TGTGCCAGCCTAGCGGGAGGAAGTGGTACCGGGGAGCTGTTTTTT. Filled out from reference TRBV28 and TRBJ2-2, the complete variable domain reads DVKVTQSSRYLVKRTGEKVFLECVQDMDHENMFWYRQDPGLGLRLIYFSYDVKMKEKGDIPEGYSVSREKKERFSLILESASTNQTSMYLCASLAGGSGTGELFFGEGSRLTVL.

The chain uses TRBV11-2 and TRBJ2-7; D may be TRBD2 (5 bases). The germline V and J ends were trimmed by 1 base and 4 bases, with 5 bases remaining between them. The germline CDR1 and CDR2 sequences are SGHAT and FQNNGV. The CDR3 sequence is 12 residues long. For the CDR3, the DNA is TGTGCCAGCAGCTTAGGGACTTACGAGCAGTACTTC. It encodes CASSLGTYEQYF.

The table lists this clone with a count of one. V is TRBV29-1 and J is TRBJ1-5, with no clear D. Germline V lookup: CDR1 SQVTM, CDR2 ANQGSEA. Trimming pared 4 bases from V and 5 bases from J, leaving 9 bases between. This CDR3 is 12 amino acids long. The CDR3 spells CSVGGLDQPQHF. For the CDR3, the DNA is TGCAGCGTTGGAGGGCTCGATCAGCCCCAGCATTTT.

The chain couples TRBV6-1 to TRBJ2-1; TRBD2 is a possible D gene (6 bases). The CDR3 spans 17 residues. Trimming removed 0 bases from V and 4 bases from J, with 16 bases in between. Germline V CDR1 and CDR2: MNHNS, SASEGT. The CDR3 region is CASSEASRLGMYNEQFF. CDR3 in DNA: TGTGCCAGCAGTGAAGCATCGAGACTAGGCATGTACAATGAGCAGTTCTTC.

The chain has TRBV28 and TRBJ1-4; no definite D call. The CDR3 sequence is 16 residues long. Per the germline V gene, CDR1 is MDHEN and CDR2 is SYDVKM. The V gene lost 6 bases and the J gene lost 0 bases, with 14 bases spanning the gap. The CDR3 nucleotides are TGTGCCAGCAGCTCCCCCACCAGGTCAACTAATGAAAAACTGTTTTTT. This encodes CASSSPTRSTNEKLFF. Based on the CDR3 plus reference TRBV28 and TRBJ1-4, the full variable domain is DVKVTQSSRYLVKRTGEKVFLECVQDMDHENMFWYRQDPGLGLRLIYFSYDVKMKEKGDIPEGYSVSREKKERFSLILESASTNQTSMYLCASSSPTRSTNEKLFFGSGTQLSVL.

The chain couples TRBV28 to TRBJ1-5; D might be TRBD1 (5 bases). Per germline, CDR1 MDHEN and CDR2 SYDVKM. Trimming stripped 9 bases from V and 2 bases from J, with 20 bases between. The CDR3 is 16 amino acids. In DNA form, the CDR3 reads TGTGCCAGTCAAGCCAACACCCGGGGGGGCAATCAGCCCCAGCATTTT. Its translation: CASQANTRGGNQPQHF.

The chain is built from TRBV27 and TRBJ2-1; TRBD2 is a possible D gene (5 bases). Trimming removed 10 bases at V and 9 bases at J, with 28 bases between. Germline V gene data show CDR1 as MNHEY and CDR2 as SMNVEV (reference sequence). This CDR3 region has 16 residues. The CDR3 sequence: CATLPRGSVLNGEQFF. The DNA of the CDR3 is TGTGCCACCCTTCCTCGGGGAAGCGTCCTTAATGGTGAGCAGTTCTTC.

The chain carries TRBV9 and TRBJ1-3; possible D gene TRBD1, 6 bases. The V end was cut by 0 bases, the J end by 4 bases, with 20 bases between. Germline assignment: CDR1 SGDLS and CDR2 YYNGEE. The length of the CDR3 is 18 residues. Here the CDR3 DNA reads TGTGCCAGCAGCGTAGACCCCCCCACCACCAGGGGAGGAAACACCATATATTTT. Amino acid sequence: CASSVDPPTTRGGNTIYF.

The chain employs TRBV7-9 and TRBJ2-1; TRBD2 matches 10 bases. This CDR3 spans 15 amino acids. Germline V gene lookup returns CDR1 SEHNR and CDR2 FQNEAQ (reference sequence). With 3 bases clipped from V and 7 bases from J, the junction kept 6 bases outside the gene matches. CDR3 DNA: TGTGCCAGCAGCTTTAGCGAGACTAGCGGGAATGAGCAGTTCTTC. Encoded protein: CASSFSETSGNEQFF.

CDR3 sequence reads: CASSTSSGSYEQYF. CDR3 sequence (DNA): TGTGCCAGTAGTACCTCTAGCGGCTCCTACGAGCAGTACTTC. The chain has TRBV19 and TRBJ2-7, with TRBD2 matching 7 bases. V lost 4 bases to trimming and J lost 0 bases; unmatched junction nucleotides: 3. Germline values: CDR1 LNHDA, CDR2 SQIVND (reference sequence). CDR3 length: 14 amino acids.

The chain couples TRBV6-1 to TRBJ1-2; 7 bases agree with TRBD1. CDR3 length: 14 residues. Trimming removed 1 base from V and 4 bases from J; junction bases left unmatched: 3. Germline V CDR1 and CDR2: MNHNS, SASEGT. CDR3 region: CASSEGQGLYGYTF. CDR3 nucleotides: TGTGCCAGCAGTGAAGGACAGGGCCTCTATGGCTACACCTTC.

The chain is built from TRBV2 and TRBJ2-7; D is undetermined. Germline-derived CDR1 and CDR2 are SNHLY and FYNNEI. V lost 0 bases to trimming and J lost 3 bases, with 12 bases between them. The CDR3 has 15 residues. The CDR3 region has the DNA TGTGCCAGCAGTGAAGCGAAGACACCCCGCTACGAGCAGTACTTC. Translation: CASSEAKTPRYEQYF.

This clone was found once. The V call is TRBV2, the J call TRBJ2-3, with 7 bases aligning to TRBD2. Germline V gene data show CDR1 as SNHLY and CDR2 as FYNNEI. The CDR3 extends over 15 amino acids. The J segment lost 2 bases and the V segment lost 5 bases, leaving 7 bases of the junction unmatched. The CDR3 nucleotides read TGTGCCAGCAGTTTGAGCGGGACGGTCACAGATACGCAGTATTTT. Translating it yields CASSLSGTVTDTQYF.

The gene calls are TRBV11-2 and TRBJ2-7; the D is unclear. This CDR3 has 14 residues. Germline V CDR1 and CDR2: SGHAT, FQNNGV. The V gene lost 1 base and the J gene lost 2 bases, with 9 bases spanning the gap. CDR3 DNA: TGTGCCAGCAGCTTAGGACCAGGTACCTACGAGCAGTACTTC. Amino acids: CASSLGPGTYEQYF.